This T cell receptor (beta chain) originates from a study of early T cells in non-severe SARS-CoV-2 infection. TCRdb fed the 5' RACE reads into MiXCR, producing one record per CDR3 protein. The sample has about 25,000 distinct CDR3 sequences; around 4.4% are singletons. This clonotype occurred a few times. After removal of 1 base from V and 6 bases from J, the junction contained 5 bases not matched to a gene. In germline, CDR1 is MGHRA, CDR2 YSYEKL. The CDR3 is 14 residues long. The rearrangement joins TRBV4-1 to TRBJ2-5; TRBD1 agrees at 7 bases. The origin of this receptor is an adult who was a healthcare worker with PCR-confirmed SARS-CoV-2 infection or an uninfected control (not recorded which). The specimen was whole blood. CDR3 region: CASSQATGAKTQYF. The CDR3 DNA reads TGCGCCAGCAGCCAAGCCACAGGGGCAAAGACCCAGTACTTC.